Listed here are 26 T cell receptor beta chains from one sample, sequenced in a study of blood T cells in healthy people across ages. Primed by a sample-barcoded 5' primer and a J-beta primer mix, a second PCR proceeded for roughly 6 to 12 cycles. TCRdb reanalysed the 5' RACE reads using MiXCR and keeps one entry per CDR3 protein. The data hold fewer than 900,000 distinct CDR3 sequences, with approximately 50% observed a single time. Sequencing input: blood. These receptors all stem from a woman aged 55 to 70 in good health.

CDR3 protein: CASSPTSLAVYNEQFF. CDR3 sequence (DNA): TGTGCCAGCAGCCCCACCTCACTAGCGGTATACAATGAGCAGTTCTTC. The V gene is TRBV7-3, the J gene TRBJ2-1, with 8 bases matching TRBD2. Germline CDR1 SGHTA, CDR2 FQGTGA. The J segment lost 4 bases and the V segment lost 5 bases, leaving 10 bases of the junction unmatched. The CDR3 extends over 16 amino acids.

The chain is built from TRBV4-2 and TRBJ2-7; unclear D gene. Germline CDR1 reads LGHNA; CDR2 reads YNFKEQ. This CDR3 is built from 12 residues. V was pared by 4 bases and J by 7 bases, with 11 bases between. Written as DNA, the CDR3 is TGTGCCAGCAGCCCTACCGTGGGGGAGCAGTACTTC. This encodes CASSPTVGEQYF.

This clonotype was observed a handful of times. The CDR3 protein is CSAPPLGGAQETQYF. The CDR3 DNA sequence: TGCAGTGCCCCCCCTCTAGGGGGTGCACAAGAGACCCAGTACTTC. V gene TRBV20-1 combines with J gene TRBJ2-5; a possible D gene is TRBD1 (6 bases). Germline V gene sequence: CDR1 DFQATT, CDR2 SNEGSKA (reference sequence). The CDR3 has 15 amino acids. V lost 6 bases to trimming and J lost 2 bases, with 19 bases between them.

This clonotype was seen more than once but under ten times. CDR3 protein: CASSPEWDRGFTNEKLFF. The CDR3 nucleotides are TGTGCCAGCAGCCCAGAATGGGACAGGGGCTTTACTAATGAAAAACTGTTTTTT. The genes are TRBV14 and TRBJ1-4, with 10 bases identical to TRBD1. The CDR3 contains 18 residues. Germline lookup yields CDR1 SGHDN and CDR2 FVKESK. The trim removed 4 bases at V and 2 bases at J, leaving 10 bases unmatched. The complete variable domain, with remaining parts taken from reference TRBV14 and TRBJ1-4, reads EAGVTQFPSHSVIEKGQTVTLRCDPISGHDNLYWYRRVMGKEIKFLLHFVKESKQDESGMPNNRFLAERTGGTYSTLKVQPAELEDSGVYFCASSPEWDRGFTNEKLFFGSGTQLSVL.

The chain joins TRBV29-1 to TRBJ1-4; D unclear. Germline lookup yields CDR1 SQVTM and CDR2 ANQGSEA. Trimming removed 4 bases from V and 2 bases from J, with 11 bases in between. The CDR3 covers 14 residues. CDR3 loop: CSVGILPTNEKLFF. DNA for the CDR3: TGCAGCGTTGGCATCCTCCCCACTAATGAAAAACTGTTTTTT. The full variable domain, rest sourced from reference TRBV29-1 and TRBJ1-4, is SAVISQKPSRDICQRGTSLTIQCQVDSQVTMMFWYRQQPGQSLTLIATANQGSEATYESGFVIDKFPISRPNLTFSTLTVSNMSPEDSSIYLCSVGILPTNEKLFFGSGTQLSVL.

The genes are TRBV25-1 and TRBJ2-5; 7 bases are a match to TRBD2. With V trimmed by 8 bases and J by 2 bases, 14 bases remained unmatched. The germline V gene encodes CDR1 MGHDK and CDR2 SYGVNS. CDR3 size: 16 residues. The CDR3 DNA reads TGTGCCAGCGAGGGCACCTGGGGACTACTTCAAGAGACCCAGTACTTC. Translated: CASEGTWGLLQETQYF.

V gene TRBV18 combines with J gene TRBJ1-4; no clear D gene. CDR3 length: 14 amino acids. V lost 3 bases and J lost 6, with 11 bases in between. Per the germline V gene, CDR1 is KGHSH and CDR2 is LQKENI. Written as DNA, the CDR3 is TGTGCCAGCTCACCGGACGCAGCAGATGAAAAACTGTTTTTT. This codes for CASSPDAADEKLFF.

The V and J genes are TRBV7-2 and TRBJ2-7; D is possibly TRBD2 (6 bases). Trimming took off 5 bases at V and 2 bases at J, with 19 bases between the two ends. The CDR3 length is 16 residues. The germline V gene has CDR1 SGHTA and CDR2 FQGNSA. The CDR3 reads CASSQSGGGSPYEQYF. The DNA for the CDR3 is TGTGCCAGCAGCCAAAGTGGGGGAGGAAGCCCCTACGAGCAGTACTTC.

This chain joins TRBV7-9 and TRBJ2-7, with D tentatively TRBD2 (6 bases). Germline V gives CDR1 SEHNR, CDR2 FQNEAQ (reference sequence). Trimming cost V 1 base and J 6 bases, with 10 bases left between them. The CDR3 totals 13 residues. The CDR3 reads CASSLESGVEQYF. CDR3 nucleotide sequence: TGTGCCAGCAGCTTAGAGTCGGGGGTCGAGCAGTACTTC.

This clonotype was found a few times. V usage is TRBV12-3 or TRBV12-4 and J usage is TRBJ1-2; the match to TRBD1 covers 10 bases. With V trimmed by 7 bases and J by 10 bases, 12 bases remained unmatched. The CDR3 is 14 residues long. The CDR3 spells CASTLTGGVVTYTF. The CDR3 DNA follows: TGTGCCAGCACCTTGACAGGGGGCGTAGTGACCTACACCTTC.

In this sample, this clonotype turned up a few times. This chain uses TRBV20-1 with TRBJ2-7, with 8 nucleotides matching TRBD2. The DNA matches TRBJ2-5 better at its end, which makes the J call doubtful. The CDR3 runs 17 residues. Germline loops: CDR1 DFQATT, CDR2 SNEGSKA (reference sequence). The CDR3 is CSARAAFRREAKETQYF. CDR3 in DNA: TGCAGTGCTAGAGCCGCGTTCCGGCGGGAGGCTAAAGAGACCCAGTACTTC.

The CDR3 loop is CASSSGQQHGEQFF. CDR3 in DNA: TGCGCCAGCAGCAGTGGACAGCAGCATGGTGAGCAGTTCTTC. This chain connects TRBV5-1 to TRBJ2-7, with a possible D match to TRBD1 (6 bases). The better agreement between TRBJ2-1 and the DNA end casts doubt on the J call. Per the germline V gene, CDR1 is SGHRS and CDR2 is YFSETQ. There are 14 residues in the CDR3.

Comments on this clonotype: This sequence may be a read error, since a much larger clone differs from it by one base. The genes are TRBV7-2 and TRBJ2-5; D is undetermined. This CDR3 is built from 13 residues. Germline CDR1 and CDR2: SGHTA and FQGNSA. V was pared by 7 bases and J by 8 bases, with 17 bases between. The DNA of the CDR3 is TGTGCCAGCAACTCCGGGCCCGACGGTACCCAGTACTTC. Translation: CASNSGPDGTQYF.

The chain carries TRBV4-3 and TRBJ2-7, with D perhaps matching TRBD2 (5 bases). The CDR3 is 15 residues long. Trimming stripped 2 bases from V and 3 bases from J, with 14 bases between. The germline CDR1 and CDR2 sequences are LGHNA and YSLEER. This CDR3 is CASSQLHGVYYEQYF. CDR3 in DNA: TGCGCCAGCAGCCAACTACACGGGGTTTACTACGAGCAGTACTTC.

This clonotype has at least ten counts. This chain's CDR3 is CASSPIQVYEQYF. In DNA, the CDR3 is TGTGCCAGCAGCCCCATTCAGGTCTACGAGCAGTACTTC. The chain is built from TRBV5-6 and TRBJ2-7, with D unclear. Germline V lookup: CDR1 SGHDT, CDR2 YYEEEE. There are 13 residues in the CDR3. V lost 4 bases to trimming and J lost 3 bases, with 11 bases between them.

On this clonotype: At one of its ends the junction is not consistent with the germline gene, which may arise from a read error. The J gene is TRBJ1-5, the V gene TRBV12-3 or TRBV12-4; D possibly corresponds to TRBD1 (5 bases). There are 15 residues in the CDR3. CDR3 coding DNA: TGTGTCAGCAGTGTGGGACGGTATAGCAATCAGCCCCAGCATTTT. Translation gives CVSSVGRYSNQPQHF.

This CDR3 reads CAISRTGKETQYF. DNA for the CDR3: TGTGCCATTAGTCGGACAGGGAAAGAGACCCAGTACTTC. This sequence joins TRBV10-3 and TRBJ2-5; 8 bases fit TRBD1. CDR1 and CDR2 from the germline V gene are ENHRY and SYGVKD. The trim removed 9 bases at V and 3 bases at J, leaving 6 bases unmatched. The CDR3 contains 13 residues.

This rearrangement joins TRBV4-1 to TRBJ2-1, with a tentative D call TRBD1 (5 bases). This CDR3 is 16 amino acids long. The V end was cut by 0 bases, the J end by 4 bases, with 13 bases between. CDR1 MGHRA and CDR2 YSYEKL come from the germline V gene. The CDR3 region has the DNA TGCGCCAGCAGCCAAGATGGCGCACAGGCTTACAATGAGCAGTTCTTC. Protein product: CASSQDGAQAYNEQFF.

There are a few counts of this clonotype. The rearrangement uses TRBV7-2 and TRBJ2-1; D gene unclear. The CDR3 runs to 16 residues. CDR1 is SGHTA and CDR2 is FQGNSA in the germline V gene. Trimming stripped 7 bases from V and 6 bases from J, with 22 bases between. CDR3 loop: CASTLFTDFSVNEQFF. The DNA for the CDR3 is TGTGCCAGCACCCTGTTTACTGATTTCTCGGTCAATGAGCAGTTCTTC.

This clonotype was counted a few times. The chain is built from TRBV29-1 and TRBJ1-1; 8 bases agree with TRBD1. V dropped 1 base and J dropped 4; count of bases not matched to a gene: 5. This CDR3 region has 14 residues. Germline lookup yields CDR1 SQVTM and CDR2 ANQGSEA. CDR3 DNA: TGCAGCGTTGAAGCCGGACAGGGCCGCACTGAAGCTTTCTTT. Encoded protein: CSVEAGQGRTEAFF.

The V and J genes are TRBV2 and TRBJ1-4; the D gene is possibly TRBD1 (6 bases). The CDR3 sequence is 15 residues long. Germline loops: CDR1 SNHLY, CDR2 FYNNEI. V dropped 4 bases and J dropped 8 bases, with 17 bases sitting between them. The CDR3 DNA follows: TGTGCCAGCAGTGCCGACAGGTTCAACCAGGAAAAACTGTTTTTT. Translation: CASSADRFNQEKLFF.

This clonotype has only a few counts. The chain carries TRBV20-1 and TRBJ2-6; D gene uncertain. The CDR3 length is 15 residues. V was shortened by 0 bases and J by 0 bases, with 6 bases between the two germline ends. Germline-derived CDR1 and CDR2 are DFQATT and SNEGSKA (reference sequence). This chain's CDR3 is CSARDAGSGANVLTF. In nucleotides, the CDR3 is TGCAGTGCTAGAGATGCAGGCTCTGGGGCCAACGTCCTGACTTTC.

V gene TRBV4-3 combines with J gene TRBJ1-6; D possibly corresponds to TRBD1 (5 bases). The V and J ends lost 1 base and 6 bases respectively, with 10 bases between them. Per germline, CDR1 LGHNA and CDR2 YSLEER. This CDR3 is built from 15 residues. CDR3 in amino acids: CASSQVQGGNSPLHF. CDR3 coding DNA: TGCGCCAGCAGCCAAGTCCAGGGCGGTAATTCACCCCTCCACTTT.

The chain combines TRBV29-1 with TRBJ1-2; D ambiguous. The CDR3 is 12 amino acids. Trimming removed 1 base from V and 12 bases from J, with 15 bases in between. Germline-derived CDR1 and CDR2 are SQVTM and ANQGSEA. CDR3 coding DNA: TGCAGCGTTGAAGGGGTGGGGTTGGGCCACACCTTC. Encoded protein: CSVEGVGLGHTF.

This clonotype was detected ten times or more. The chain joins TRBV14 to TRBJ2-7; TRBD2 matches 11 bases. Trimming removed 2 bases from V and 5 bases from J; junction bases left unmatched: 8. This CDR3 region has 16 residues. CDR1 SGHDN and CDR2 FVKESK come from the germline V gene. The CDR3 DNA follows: TGTGCCAGCAGCCAAAAGAGACTAGCGGGAATCAACGAGCAGTACTTC. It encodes CASSQKRLAGINEQYF.

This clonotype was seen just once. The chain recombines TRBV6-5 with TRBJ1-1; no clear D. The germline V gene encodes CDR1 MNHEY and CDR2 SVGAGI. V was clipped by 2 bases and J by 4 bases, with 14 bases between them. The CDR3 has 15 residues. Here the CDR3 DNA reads TGTGCCAGCAGTTACGGTAGCCGGGGTGGCACTGAAGCTTTCTTT. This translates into CASSYGSRGGTEAFF.